The 20 T cell receptor beta chains below all came from one sample that was sequenced in a study of blood T cell repertoires in COVID-19. Sequenced by immunoSEQ multiplex PCR; TCRdb stores in-frame clones only, minus some. The sample has approximately 440,000 clones; less than 95% are singletons. The sample comprised PBMCs or T cells enriched from blood (not recorded which). These receptors all stem from a man aged 18 to 30 who had recovered from COVID-19.

The table lists this clone with a count of one. The chain recombines TRBV12-3 or TRBV12-4 with TRBJ2-3; the D gene is possibly TRBD1 (6 bases). This CDR3 has 12 amino acids. Trimming pared 4 bases from V and 5 bases from J, leaving 7 bases between. The CDR3 loop is CASSWTVDTQYF. CDR3 coding DNA: TGTGCCAGCAGTTGGACAGTAGATACGCAGTATTTT.

A word on this clone: Relative to the germline gene, one junction end is altered; a read error may explain this. This chain links TRBV2 with TRBJ1-3; 8 nucleotides align to TRBD1. The CDR3 extends over 11 amino acids. Germline loops: CDR1 SNHLY, CDR2 FYNNEI. This CDR3 reads CASSEPDRANF. For the CDR3, the DNA is TGTGCCAGCAGTGAGCCGGACAGGGCTAATTTT.

The chain has TRBV11-2 and TRBJ1-3; D perhaps matches TRBD1 (5 bases). The CDR3 is 15 residues long. V was pared by 6 bases and J by 0 bases, with 12 bases between. Germline CDR1 reads SGHAT; CDR2 reads FQNNGV. This CDR3 is CASSQQAISGNTIYF. The CDR3, as DNA: TGTGCCAGCAGTCAACAGGCGATCTCTGGAAACACCATATATTTT.

CDR3 region: CASSSRTGPTPVYTF. The CDR3 bases are TGTGCCAGCAGCTCTAGGACAGGGCCCACCCCAGTCTACACCTTC. J is TRBJ1-2 and V is TRBV13; TRBD1 agrees at 8 bases. This CDR3 is 15 amino acids long. Germline CDR1 is PRHDT and CDR2 is FYEKMQ (reference sequence). V shed 4 bases, J shed 10 bases, and the junction held 14 bases outside the gene matches.

This clone was found a few times. The chain joins TRBV30 to TRBJ1-5; 7 positions agree with TRBD1. Germline assignment: CDR1 GTSNPN and CDR2 SVGIG (reference sequence). The CDR3 contains 14 residues. V was clipped by 4 bases and J by 4 bases; unmatched bases: 7. CDR3 sequence: CAWTTGVGNQPQHF. CDR3 sequence (DNA): TGTGCCTGGACCACAGGGGTGGGAAATCAGCCCCAGCATTTT.

V and J are TRBV9 and TRBJ2-2; the D gene is possibly TRBD2 (5 bases). The germline V and J ends were trimmed by 0 bases and 2 bases, with 11 bases remaining between them. The CDR3 loop spans 16 amino acids. Germline CDR1 and CDR2: SGDLS and YYNGEE. The CDR3 spells CASSVELARNTGELFF. The CDR3 DNA reads as TGTGCCAGCAGCGTAGAATTAGCGCGAAACACCGGGGAGCTGTTTTTT.

This clone was counted once. The chain is built from TRBV5-1 and TRBJ1-1; 9 bases fit TRBD1. This CDR3 has 14 residues. V dropped 7 bases and J dropped 8; count of bases not matched to a gene: 12. Germline CDR1 reads SGHRS; CDR2 reads YFSETQ. The CDR3 region is CASSLYSGQGEAFF. The CDR3 region has the DNA TGCGCCAGCTCTCTATATTCCGGACAGGGGGAAGCTTTCTTT.

The CDR3 is CASSLVAGVSYNEQFF. Written as DNA, the CDR3 is TGTGCCAGCAGTTTAGTAGCGGGAGTTTCCTACAATGAGCAGTTCTTC. V usage is TRBV27 and J usage is TRBJ2-1; TRBD2 agrees at 9 bases. Trimming cost V 2 bases and J 1 base; bases outside gene matches: 3. The CDR3 consists of 16 residues. Germline CDR1 MNHEY, CDR2 SMNVEV (reference sequence).

The chain carries TRBV7-9 and TRBJ2-7; 13 nucleotides line up with TRBD2. The CDR3 is 15 amino acids. The germline V gene encodes CDR1 SEHNR and CDR2 FQNEAQ (reference sequence). The V gene end was trimmed by 8 bases and the J gene end by 3 bases; junction bases not matched to a gene: 7. CDR3 in amino acids: CASGKGTSGVYEQYF. DNA for the CDR3: TGTGCCAGCGGCAAGGGGACTAGCGGGGTCTACGAGCAGTACTTC.

This clone was counted once. The chain employs TRBV5-4 and TRBJ1-1; TRBD1 aligns across 8 bases. The CDR3 contains 14 residues. Germline V gene lookup returns CDR1 SGHNT and CDR2 YYREEE (reference sequence). The junction had 11 bases not matched to a gene; V was cut back by 4 bases and J by 9 bases. Written as DNA, the CDR3 is TGTGCCAGCAGCCAAGTCGACAGGGGAGGGAAAGCTTTCTTT. It specifies CASSQVDRGGKAFF.

The CDR3 spells CASSQDLVTGETQYF. The CDR3 DNA reads TGTGCCAGCAGCCAAGATTTGGTCACAGGGGAGACCCAGTACTTC. The V and J genes are TRBV3-1 (or the pseudogene TRBV3-2) and TRBJ2-5; maybe TRBD1 (6 bases). Trimming stripped 0 bases from V and 5 bases from J, with 13 bases between. The CDR3 totals 15 residues. Germline V CDR1 and CDR2: LGHDT, YNNKEL (reference sequence).

The rearrangement links TRBV27 to TRBJ1-4; weak D call: TRBD1 (5 bases). Trimming took 6 bases from V and 3 from J, leaving 17 bases between them. CDR1 and CDR2 (germline): MNHEY, SMNVEV (reference sequence). The CDR3 is 16 residues long. CDR3 sequence reads: CASRGLPGEPNEKLFF. In nucleotides, the CDR3 is TGTGCCAGCAGGGGACTCCCCGGGGAGCCTAATGAAAAACTGTTTTTT.

J is TRBJ2-5 and V is TRBV7-2; tentative D call: TRBD2 (6 bases). The CDR3 consists of 13 residues. Germline V gives CDR1 SGHTA, CDR2 FQGNSA. With 4 bases removed from V and 7 bases from J, the gap between germline ends came to 13 bases. The CDR3 here is CASSSGLEGTQYF. The CDR3 region has the DNA TGTGCCAGCAGCTCGGGACTGGAAGGGACCCAGTACTTC.

This clone occurred many times. The genes are TRBV7-2 and TRBJ1-2; D not certain. The CDR3 totals 15 residues. Germline V lookup: CDR1 SGHTA, CDR2 FQGNSA. V gave up 5 bases and J gave up 4 bases, with 17 bases separating them. CDR3 sequence: CASSRTFSESYGYTF. The CDR3 DNA reads TGTGCCAGCAGCCGTACCTTCAGCGAATCCTATGGCTACACCTTC.

The chain has TRBV30 and TRBJ1-5; D is possibly TRBD1 (6 bases). There are 14 residues in the CDR3. Deletions cut 1 base from V and 6 bases from J, with 13 bases between. Per the germline V gene, CDR1 is GTSNPN and CDR2 is SVGIG (reference sequence). The CDR3 region is CAWSAQGFAQPQHF. The CDR3 nucleotides are TGTGCCTGGAGTGCGCAGGGGTTCGCTCAGCCCCAGCATTTT.

The V call is TRBV18, the J call TRBJ2-7, with a tentative D call TRBD2 (5 bases). The CDR3 contains 12 residues. V lost 5 bases and J 3 bases, leaving 8 bases between the germline ends. In germline, CDR1 is KGHSH, CDR2 LQKENI. The CDR3 nucleotides are TGTGCCAGCTCAGGTAGCGACTACGAGCAGTACTTC. Encoded protein: CASSGSDYEQYF.

A remark on this clone: Additional DNA sequences in this sample encode the identical CDR3. The chain has TRBV5-1 and TRBJ1-3; 8 bases are a match to TRBD1. The germline gives CDR1 SGHRS, CDR2 YFSETQ. Trimming cost V 4 bases and J 0 bases; bases outside gene matches: 6. The CDR3 is made up of 16 amino acids. The CDR3 DNA reads TGCGCCAGCAGCCGGGACAGGCCGAGCTCTGGAAACACCATATATTTT. Protein: CASSRDRPSSGNTIYF.

The V and J genes are TRBV7-8 and TRBJ1-5, with 7 bases identical to TRBD1. After removal of 3 bases from V and 4 bases from J, the junction contained 0 bases not matched to a gene. The CDR3 is 13 residues long. Germline V lookup: CDR1 SGHVS, CDR2 FQNEAQ. The CDR3 DNA follows: TGTGCCAGCAGCTTGACAGGGAATCAGCCCCAGCATTTT. It yields the protein CASSLTGNQPQHF.

This clone was seen a handful of times. The J gene is TRBJ1-2, the V gene TRBV6-5; perhaps TRBD1 as D (5 bases). In germline, CDR1 is MNHEY, CDR2 SVGAGI. This CDR3 is built from 14 residues. The V gene lost 4 bases and the J gene lost 4 bases, with 13 bases spanning the gap. CDR3 coding DNA: TGTGCCAGCAGTTTCGGGTGGGGACTCTATGGCTACACCTTC. Translating it yields CASSFGWGLYGYTF.

V and J are TRBV5-1 and TRBJ2-7; 11 nucleotides match TRBD2. The CDR3 is 15 residues long. The V gene end was trimmed by 5 bases and the J gene end by 5 bases; junction bases not matched to a gene: 9. Per germline, CDR1 SGHRS and CDR2 YFSETQ. The CDR3 loop is CASSLAGGSAHEQYF. CDR3 DNA sequence: TGCGCCAGCAGTCTAGCGGGAGGTTCGGCGCACGAGCAGTACTTC. Supplemented by reference TRBV5-1 and TRBJ2-7, the full variable domain reads KAGVTQTPRYLIKTRGQQVTLSCSPISGHRSVSWYQQTPGQGLQFLFEYFSETQRNKGNFPGRFSGRQFSNSRSEMNVSTLELGDSALYLCASSLAGGSAHEQYFGPGTRLTVT.